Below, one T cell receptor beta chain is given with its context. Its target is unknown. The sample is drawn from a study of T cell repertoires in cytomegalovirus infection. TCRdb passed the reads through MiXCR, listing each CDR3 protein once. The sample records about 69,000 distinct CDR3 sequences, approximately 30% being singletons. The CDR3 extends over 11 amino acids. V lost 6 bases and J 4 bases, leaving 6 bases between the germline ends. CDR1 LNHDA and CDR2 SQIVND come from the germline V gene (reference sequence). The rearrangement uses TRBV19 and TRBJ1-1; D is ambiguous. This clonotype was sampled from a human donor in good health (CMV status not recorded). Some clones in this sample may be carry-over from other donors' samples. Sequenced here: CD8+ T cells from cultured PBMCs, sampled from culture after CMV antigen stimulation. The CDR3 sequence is CASRMGTEAFF. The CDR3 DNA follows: TGTGCCAGTAGAATGGGCACTGAAGCTTTCTTT.